The 29 T cell receptor beta chains in this list originate from one sample, sequenced in a study of sequential checkpoint blockade in melanoma. Clones were read by immunoSEQ multiplex PCR, and TCRdb kept only the in-frame ones, dropping some. The sample holds 2,000 to 3,000 clones, more than 20% seen once. The sample's treatment: randomized to nivolumab then ipilimumab (arm A) or the reverse (arm B). The sequenced sample was tumor tissue (inferred from file names), obtained from a patient given nivolumab and ipilimumab in sequence. The receptors originated from a human donor with melanoma.

This clone was detected many times. The chain carries TRBV9 and TRBJ1-2, with 8 nucleotides matching TRBD1. CDR3 size: 12 residues. The V and J ends lost 4 bases and 7 bases, in that order; junction bases with no gene match: 3. Germline-derived CDR1 and CDR2 are SGDLS and YYNGEE. The CDR3 sequence: CASSFGTGGYTF. The CDR3 nucleotides read TGTGCCAGCAGCTTCGGGACAGGTGGCTACACCTTC. The whole variable domain, remainder taken from reference TRBV9 and TRBJ1-2, is DSGVTQTPKHLITATGQRVTLRCSPRSGDLSVYWYQQSLDQGLQFLIQYYNGEERAKGNILERFSAQQFPDLHSELNLSSLELGDSALYFCASSFGTGGYTFGSGTRLTVV.

This clone occurred a few times. The chain is built from TRBV11-3 and TRBJ2-2; the D is unclear. V lost 2 bases and J 4 bases, leaving 17 bases between the germline ends. CDR3 length equals 17 residues. CDR1 is SGHNT and CDR2 is YENEEA in the germline V gene. This chain's CDR3 is CASSLRRPGTGTGELFF. Written as DNA, the CDR3 is TGTGCCAGCAGCTTAAGGAGACCCGGAACGGGCACCGGGGAGCTGTTTTTT.

At least ten counts were recorded for this clone. The chain links TRBV11-3 to TRBJ2-7; D not certain. Trimming pared 0 bases from V and 0 bases from J, leaving 6 bases between. CDR3 length equals 14 residues. Per the germline V gene, CDR1 is SGHNT and CDR2 is YENEEA. In nucleotides, the CDR3 is TGTGCCAGCAGCTTAGAACAGTACTCCTACGAGCAGTACTTC. Translated: CASSLEQYSYEQYF.

This clone came up a few times. CDR3 in DNA: TGTGCCAGCAGTTTAGAACAGTTGGGACAGATAAATCAGCCCCAGCATTTT. Its translation is CASSLEQLGQINQPQHF. This rearrangement joins TRBV28 to TRBJ1-5, with 7 bases that match TRBD1. The CDR3 totals 17 residues. V gave up 2 bases and J gave up 4 bases; unmatched junction bases: 11. The V gene's germline CDR1 is MDHEN and CDR2 SYDVKM. Full variable domain (rest looked up from reference TRBV28 and TRBJ1-5): DVKVTQSSRYLVKRTGEKVFLECVQDMDHENMFWYRQDPGLGLRLIYFSYDVKMKEKGDIPEGYSVSREKKERFSLILESASTNQTSMYLCASSLEQLGQINQPQHFGDGTRLSIL.

This clone was seen a few times. This sequence joins TRBV6-8 and TRBJ1-2, with 7 bases fitting TRBD1. Germline trimming cut 6 bases from V and 6 bases from J; bases unmatched to any gene: 10. This CDR3 has 14 amino acids. From germline, CDR1 is MNHGY and CDR2 SAAAGT. For the CDR3, the DNA is TGTGCCAGCAGGTTATCTGGAGGGGGCCATGGCTACACCTTC. This encodes CASRLSGGGHGYTF.

This clone has ten or more counts. This sequence joins TRBV6-8 and TRBJ2-3, with D perhaps matching TRBD2 (6 bases). The CDR3 length is 17 residues. Germline V CDR1 and CDR2: MNHGY, SAAAGT. V lost 0 bases, J lost 1 base, and 14 bases lay in between. DNA of the CDR3: TGTGCCAGCAGTTACTCCCCTTGGGGGGAGGGCACAGATACGCAGTATTTT. Its protein is CASSYSPWGEGTDTQYF.

The rearrangement joins TRBV15 to TRBJ2-3; D gene uncertain. Trimming removed 0 bases at V and 0 bases at J, with 10 bases between. The CDR3 is made up of 16 amino acids. The germline V gene encodes CDR1 LNHNV and CDR2 YYDKDF (reference sequence). The CDR3 coding sequence is TGTGCCACCAGCAGAGATCCTCTAACTAGCACAGATACGCAGTATTTT. This gives the protein CATSRDPLTSTDTQYF.

The sample holds many counts of this clone. The chain links TRBV11-3 to TRBJ2-7; 7 bases are a match to TRBD1. The CDR3 totals 16 residues. Trimming cost V 0 bases and J 2 bases; bases outside gene matches: 7. Germline V lookup: CDR1 SGHNT, CDR2 YENEEA. The chain's CDR3 is CASSLDAGRGTYEQYF. CDR3 DNA: TGTGCCAGCAGCTTAGATGCGGGCAGGGGGACCTACGAGCAGTACTTC.

This clone was picked up a small number of times. This rearrangement joins TRBV11-3 to TRBJ1-6, with a possible D match to TRBD1 (5 bases). Germline V CDR1 and CDR2: SGHNT, YENEEA. The CDR3 is 16 residues long. Trimming pared 3 bases from V and 9 bases from J, leaving 18 bases between. Written as DNA, the CDR3 is TGTGCCAGCAGCTTGATCGGTGGGGGAGGACTTTCACCCCTCCACTTT. Translated: CASSLIGGGGLSPLHF.

Sample share makes this clone medium-sized (0.01 to 0.1%). V usage is TRBV28 and J usage is TRBJ2-5; 7 bases align to TRBD1. Germline CDR1 MDHEN, CDR2 SYDVKM. V dropped 5 bases and J dropped 4; count of bases not matched to a gene: 10. The CDR3 runs to 15 residues. The CDR3 nucleotides read TGTGCCAGCAGTCTAAACAGGGGTATTACAGAGACCCAGTACTTC. This encodes CASSLNRGITETQYF.

By sample fraction, this clone is medium-sized. The chain couples TRBV9 to TRBJ2-2; 9 bases align to TRBD2. CDR3 length equals 18 residues. V trimming: 4 bases; J trimming: 3 bases; junction bases outside the gene matches: 13. Germline V gene lookup returns CDR1 SGDLS and CDR2 YYNGEE. Here the CDR3 DNA reads TGTGCCAGCAGCCCAGAAGGTAGCGGGAGTCCCGACACCGGGGAGCTGTTTTTT. Translated: CASSPEGSGSPDTGELFF.

The V gene is TRBV6-8, the J gene TRBJ1-6; TRBD1 might be the D (5 bases). The CDR3 consists of 13 residues. Germline CDR1 reads MNHGY; CDR2 reads SAAAGT. V was clipped by 6 bases and J by 6 bases, with 9 bases between them. CDR3 loop: CASRRDFNSPLHF. DNA of the CDR3: TGTGCCAGCAGGAGGGACTTTAATTCACCCCTCCACTTT.

The CDR3 sequence: CAWSGTINQPQHF. The CDR3 nucleotides are TGTGCCTGGAGTGGGACTATTAATCAGCCCCAGCATTTT. V and J are TRBV30 and TRBJ1-5; D ambiguous. V lost 1 base, J lost 4 bases, and 8 bases lay in between. The CDR3 is 13 amino acids. Germline values: CDR1 GTSNPN, CDR2 SVGIG (reference sequence).

This clone has only a few counts. This chain joins TRBV11-3 and TRBJ2-6; D is unclear. CDR1 is SGHNT, CDR2 YENEEA, per germline. The CDR3 runs 18 residues. V dropped 5 bases and J dropped 5 bases, with 22 bases sitting between them. Here the CDR3 reads CASSKQKSRQSRANVLTF. As DNA, the CDR3 is TGTGCCAGCAGCAAACAGAAATCTCGACAAAGTCGGGCCAACGTCCTGACTTTC.

In its sample, this clone is medium-sized. The V gene is TRBV6-8, the J gene TRBJ2-3; D may be TRBD1 (5 bases). The CDR3 length is 14 residues. CDR1 is MNHGY, CDR2 SAAAGT, per germline. The ends were cut back, 6 bases at V and 3 bases at J, with 13 bases in the middle. The chain's CDR3 is CASRTTGATDTQYF. The CDR3 coding sequence is TGTGCCAGCAGGACAACTGGGGCGACAGATACGCAGTATTTT.

By sample share, this clone is medium-sized. The rearrangement links TRBV18 to TRBJ1-1, with a tentative D call TRBD1 (5 bases). This CDR3 region has 14 residues. V was shortened by 2 bases and J by 1 base, with 8 bases between the two germline ends. Germline CDR1 is KGHSH and CDR2 is LQKENI. The chain's CDR3 is CASSPGAGNTEAFF. The DNA of the CDR3 is TGTGCCAGCTCACCAGGGGCCGGGAACACTGAAGCTTTCTTT.

The genes are TRBV5-1 and TRBJ2-7; TRBD1 might be the D (7 bases). Germline loops: CDR1 SGHRS, CDR2 YFSETQ. CDR3 length equals 15 residues. V lost 0 bases to trimming and J lost 3 bases, with 13 bases between them. The CDR3 DNA reads as TGCGCCAGCAGCTTGGCGTCAGGGGGGAGCTACGAGCAGTACTTC. Its translation is CASSLASGGSYEQYF.

The rearrangement links TRBV6-8 to TRBJ2-3; D gene ambiguous. Trimming shortened V by 4 bases and J by 2 bases, and 13 bases separated the two germline ends. The CDR3 loop spans 15 amino acids. The germline gives CDR1 MNHGY, CDR2 SAAAGT. CDR3: CASSSPRTTTDTQYF. The CDR3 DNA reads TGTGCCAGCAGTTCACCTCGGACGACCACAGATACGCAGTATTTT.

This clone ranks as medium-sized. The V call is TRBV6-1, the J call TRBJ1-3; D uncertain. Per germline, CDR1 MNHNS and CDR2 SASEGT. Deletions cut 1 base from V and 0 bases from J, with 10 bases between. The CDR3 spans 16 residues. The DNA for the CDR3 is TGTGCCAGCAGTGAAGGGCGTCAGAACTCTGGAAACACCATATATTTT. Residues: CASSEGRQNSGNTIYF.

This chain joins TRBV6-8 and TRBJ2-2; D is unclear. This CDR3 comprises 12 residues. V lost 5 bases, J lost 6 bases, and 7 bases lay in between. Germline-derived CDR1 and CDR2 are MNHGY and SAAAGT. CDR3 protein: CASSTNSGELFF. In DNA, the CDR3 is TGTGCCAGCAGTACCAACTCCGGGGAGCTGTTTTTT.

The chain has TRBV15 and TRBJ2-3; D is unresolved. CDR3 size: 14 residues. The V end lost 3 bases, the J end lost 4 bases, and 11 bases lay between the germline ends. Germline assignment: CDR1 LNHNV and CDR2 YYDKDF (reference sequence). CDR3 sequence: CATSSEGLADTQYF. The CDR3 coding sequence is TGTGCCACCAGCAGCGAAGGGTTAGCAGATACGCAGTATTTT.

The chain recombines TRBV29-1 with TRBJ2-3, with 7 positions matching TRBD2. The CDR3 is 14 amino acids. Looked up from germline, CDR1 is SQVTM and CDR2 is ANQGSEA. Written as DNA, the CDR3 is TGCAGTTTTAGGAGCGGGATGGGCACAGATACGCAGTATTTT. Translation gives CSFRSGMGTDTQYF.

There are a few counts of this clone. The chain couples TRBV6-8 to TRBJ2-5, with TRBD1 matching 11 bases. The length of the CDR3 is 14 residues. J lost 3 bases, V lost 10 bases, and 7 bases had no gene match. The germline V gene encodes CDR1 MNHGY and CDR2 SAAAGT. CDR3 protein: CAIGTGGLEETQYF. CDR3 DNA sequence: TGTGCCATCGGGACAGGGGGTTTGGAAGAGACCCAGTACTTC.

This clone was detected a few times. This sequence joins TRBV11-3 and TRBJ2-7, with TRBD2 identical over 8 bases. Germline values: CDR1 SGHNT, CDR2 YENEEA. Losses at the gene ends were 5 bases for V and 4 bases for J; bases not matched to a gene: 13. The CDR3 runs 16 residues. The CDR3 reads CASSQGAGDNLYEQYF. The CDR3 DNA reads as TGTGCCAGCAGCCAGGGAGCGGGGGACAACCTATACGAGCAGTACTTC.

A few counts support this clone. The genes are TRBV10-3 and TRBJ2-3; D not resolved. The V end was cut by 0 bases, the J end by 6 bases, with 4 bases between. The CDR3 length is 12 residues. Per the germline V gene, CDR1 is ENHRY and CDR2 is SYGVKD. The CDR3 coding sequence is TGTGCCATCAGTGAGTCGGCGGATACGCAGTATTTT. Its protein product is CAISESADTQYF.

The chain links TRBV5-1 to TRBJ2-1, with D possibly being TRBD1 (5 bases). This CDR3 contains 16 residues. Germline assignment: CDR1 SGHRS and CDR2 YFSETQ. The germline V and J ends were trimmed by 5 bases and 5 bases, with 20 bases remaining between them. The CDR3 loop reads CASRWGRGSEHNEQFF. The CDR3 DNA follows: TGCGCCAGCAGATGGGGAAGGGGATCTGAGCACAATGAGCAGTTCTTC.

At least ten counts were recorded for this clone. The chain uses TRBV6-8 and TRBJ2-5, with TRBD2 matching 12 bases. This CDR3 has 15 amino acids. V dropped 6 bases and J dropped 4; count of bases not matched to a gene: 6. Germline CDR1 reads MNHGY; CDR2 reads SAAAGT. The CDR3: CASRGLAGLVETQYF. The CDR3 DNA follows: TGTGCCAGCAGAGGACTAGCGGGATTAGTAGAGACCCAGTACTTC.

This clone was counted at least ten times. The chain links TRBV11-3 to TRBJ2-7; D might be TRBD1 or TRBD2, each matching 5 bases. The CDR3 has 16 amino acids. V was clipped by 3 bases and J by 0 bases, with 15 bases between them. Germline assignment: CDR1 SGHNT and CDR2 YENEEA. The CDR3 protein is CASSFGAGFSSYEQYF. CDR3 DNA: TGTGCCAGCAGCTTTGGGGCGGGCTTCTCCTCCTACGAGCAGTACTTC.

The chain recombines TRBV19 with TRBJ2-3; D tentatively fits TRBD1 or TRBD2 (6 bases each). The ends were cut back, 5 bases at V and 5 bases at J, with 17 bases in the middle. The CDR3 contains 15 residues. Germline assignment: CDR1 LNHDA and CDR2 SQIVND (reference sequence). In nucleotides, the CDR3 is TGTGCCAGTAGTCCCCGTTCCGGGGGCCTAGATACGCAGTATTTT. Protein product: CASSPRSGGLDTQYF.